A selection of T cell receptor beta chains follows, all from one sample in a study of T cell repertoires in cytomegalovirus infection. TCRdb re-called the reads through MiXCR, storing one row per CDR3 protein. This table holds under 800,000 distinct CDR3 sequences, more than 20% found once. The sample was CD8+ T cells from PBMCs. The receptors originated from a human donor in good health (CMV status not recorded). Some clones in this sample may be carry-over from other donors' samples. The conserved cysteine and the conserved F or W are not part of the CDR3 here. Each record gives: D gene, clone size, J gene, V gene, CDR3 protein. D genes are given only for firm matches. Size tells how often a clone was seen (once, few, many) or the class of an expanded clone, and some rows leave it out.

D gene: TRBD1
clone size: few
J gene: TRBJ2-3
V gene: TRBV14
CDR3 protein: ASSQITGGATDTQY

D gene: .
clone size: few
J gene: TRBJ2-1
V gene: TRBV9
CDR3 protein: ASSVAGLSSYNEQF

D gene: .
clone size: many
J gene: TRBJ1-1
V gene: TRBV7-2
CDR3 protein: ASSLWEEAF

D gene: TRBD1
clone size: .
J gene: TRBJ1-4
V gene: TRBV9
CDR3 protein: ASSSRDRANEKLF

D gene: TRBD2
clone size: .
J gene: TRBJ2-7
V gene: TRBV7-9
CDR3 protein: ASSFRTSGDYEQY

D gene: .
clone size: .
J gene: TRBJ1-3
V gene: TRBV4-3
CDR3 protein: ASSQDAHTSGNTIY

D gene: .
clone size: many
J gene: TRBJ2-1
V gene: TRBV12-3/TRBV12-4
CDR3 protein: ASTSMLSSYNEQF

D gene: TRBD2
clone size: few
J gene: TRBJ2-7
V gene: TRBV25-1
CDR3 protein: ASSFGGALYEQY

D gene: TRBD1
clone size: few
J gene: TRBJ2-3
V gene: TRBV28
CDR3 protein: ASSLPPLDRGRADTQY

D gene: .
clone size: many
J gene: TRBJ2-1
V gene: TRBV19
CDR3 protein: ASTPWGVETSYNEQF

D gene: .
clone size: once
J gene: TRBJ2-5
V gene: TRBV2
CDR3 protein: ASSTRIETQY

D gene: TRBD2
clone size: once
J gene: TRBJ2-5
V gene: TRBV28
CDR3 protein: ATRMGGEETQY

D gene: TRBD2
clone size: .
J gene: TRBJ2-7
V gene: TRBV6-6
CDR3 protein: ASSHGGNEQY

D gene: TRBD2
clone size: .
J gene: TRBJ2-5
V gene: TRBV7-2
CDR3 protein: ASGLGWQRGGPWGTQY

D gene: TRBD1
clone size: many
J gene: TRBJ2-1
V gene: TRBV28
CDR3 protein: ASTIYGTGHNEQF

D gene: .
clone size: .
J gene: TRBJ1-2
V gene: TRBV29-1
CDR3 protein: SVSPGAYGYT

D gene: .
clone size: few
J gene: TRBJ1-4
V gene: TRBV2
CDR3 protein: ASSEANYGGEKLF

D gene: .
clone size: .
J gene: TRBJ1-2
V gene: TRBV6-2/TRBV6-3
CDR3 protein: ASSHLQGGIGGYT

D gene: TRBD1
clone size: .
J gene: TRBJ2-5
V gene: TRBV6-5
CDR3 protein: ASSRDRNVETQY

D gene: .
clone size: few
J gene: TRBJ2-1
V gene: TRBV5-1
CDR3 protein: ASSLPGADEQF

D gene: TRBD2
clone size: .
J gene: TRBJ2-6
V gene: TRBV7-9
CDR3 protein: ASSPPGQAGDHYGANVLT

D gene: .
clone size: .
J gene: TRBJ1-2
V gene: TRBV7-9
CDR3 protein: ASKTGDGYT

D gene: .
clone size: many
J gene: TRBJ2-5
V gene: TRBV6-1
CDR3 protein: ASSKTVYQETQY

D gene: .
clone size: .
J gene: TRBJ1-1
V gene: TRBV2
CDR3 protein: ARTQRVQLVF

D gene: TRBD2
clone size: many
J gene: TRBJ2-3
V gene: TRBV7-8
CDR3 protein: ASSWGLAGELQDTQY

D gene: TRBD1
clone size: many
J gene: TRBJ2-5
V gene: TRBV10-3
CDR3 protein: AISDYDRDRETQY

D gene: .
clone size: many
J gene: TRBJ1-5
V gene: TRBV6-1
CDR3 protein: ATRQDNQPQH

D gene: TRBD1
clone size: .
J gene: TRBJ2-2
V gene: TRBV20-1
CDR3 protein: SARSDRVGRAGELF

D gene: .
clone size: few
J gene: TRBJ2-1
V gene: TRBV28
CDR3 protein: ASRVEGSYNEQF

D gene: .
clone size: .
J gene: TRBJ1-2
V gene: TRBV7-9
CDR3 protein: ASSGGRQDYGYT

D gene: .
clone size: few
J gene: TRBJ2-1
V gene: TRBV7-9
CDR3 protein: ASSLIGGSGGNEQF

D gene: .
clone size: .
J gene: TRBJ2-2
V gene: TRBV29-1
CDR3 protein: SVIGGLAGELF

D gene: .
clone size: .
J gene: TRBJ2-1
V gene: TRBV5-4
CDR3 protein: ASSWDLGGPAYNEQF

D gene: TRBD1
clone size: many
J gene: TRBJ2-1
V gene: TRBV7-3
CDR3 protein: ASSLWSTGNEQF

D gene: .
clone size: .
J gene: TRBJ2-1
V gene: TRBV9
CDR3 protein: ASSPGGGPSYNEQF

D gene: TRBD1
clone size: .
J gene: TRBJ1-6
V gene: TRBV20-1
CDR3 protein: SARDRQGILGKDSPLH

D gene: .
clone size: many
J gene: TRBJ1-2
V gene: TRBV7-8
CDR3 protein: ASSPRNYGYT

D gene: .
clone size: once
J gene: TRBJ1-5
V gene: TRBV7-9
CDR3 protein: ASSFEDYQPQH

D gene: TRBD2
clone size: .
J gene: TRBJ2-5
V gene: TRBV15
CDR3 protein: ATSAGLAESQETQY

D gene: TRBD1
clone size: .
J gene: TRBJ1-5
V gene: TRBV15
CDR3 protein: ATTSGTGALAGNQPQH